This TCR beta chain is from a study of shared clonotypes between healthy human individuals (TCRdb year 2020). In the study overall: The cohort included three men and a couple of women between 18 and 49 years of age. For each donor, three plates each were used for CD4 naive and CD4 memory, two plates were used for CD8 naive, and one plate was used for CD8 memory. To estimate repertoire size and how much clonotype sharing occurs between individuals, the study deeply sequenced the blood TCR repertoires of several healthy adults. To increase sequencing depth and limit assay-specific biases, different laboratories used diverse techniques to prepare libraries and sequence TCR repertoires. Per donor, leukapheresis produced somewhere between about 0.94 and 10 billion PBMCs. The investigation overall reported the following: Estimated clonotype richness was generally larger for naive than for memory subsets. When a handful of donors were compared, the shared fraction of clonotypes was around 4.6% for naive CD4, about 4% for naive CD8, 2.3% for memory CD4, and less than 0.45% for memory CD8. Rarefaction of sorted-subset datasets indicated incomplete sequencing despite the large sequencing depth. Pairwise subsampling led to the expectation that sequencing depth would affect the degree of clonotype sharing among donors. Compared with non-shared clonotypes, the clonotypes found in all four sorted-subset donors had higher generation probabilities. Sampling was restricted to blood, and TCR repertoires in tissue are likely to differ from TCR repertoires in blood. The small number of donors limited the genetic and exposure-history diversity represented.

Using the deep immunoSEQ assay, multiplex PCR amplified TCR CDR3 regions from genomic DNA. For each cell subset, the extracted genomic DNA was distributed evenly across all wells of several immunoSEQ 96-well plates, and each plate served as one replicate. For sorted subsets, each replicate PCR was loaded with 200 to 250 ng genomic DNA, equivalent to approximately 33,000 T cell genomes. The purified libraries were quantified using a Qubit 3.0 fluorometer, sized with a Bioanalyzer 2100, and then quantified again using the KAPA Library Quantification kit. Every immunoSEQ 96-well plate was sequenced on a separate single-read 150-cycle Illumina NextSeq 550 flow cell. For the original study's pipeline: Because the immunoSEQ output held only junctional sequences and lacked quality scores, the filtering could not match the filtering applied to full-length reads. To assign V/J genes and CDR3, sequences were annotated against IMGT germline references using PyIR, a Python wrapper for IgBLAST v1.9. Reads with weak V/J assignments (E-value above 1e-6), missing CDR3, stop codons, out-of-frame junctions, or ambiguous translated residues were removed. V3J clonotypes were defined as sequences sharing an identical inferred V gene, J gene, and CDR3 amino acid sequence. Percentage overlap between repertoires was calculated by dividing the number of shared unique clonotypes by the size of the smaller repertoire. RTK rarefaction, the Chao1 estimator, and Recon v2.1 estimates of unobserved clonotypes were used to assess repertoire richness. For all TCRbeta clonotypes obtained by the gDNA method from a few donors, generation probabilities were computed with OLGA. The source is immuneACCESS, and TCRdb retained only in-frame sequences with V and J called. Part of the clones is not carried over; for the studies checked, unresolved V genes explain less than half of this, and the remainder is unexplained. V, J and clone size derive from that table, while D and trimming were established from the DNA sequence. In all, the sample holds about 2 million clones, and roughly 96% of those were seen once. The ten largest make up 0.1% to 0.15% of the sample.

About this clone: Which antigen it targets is not known. Base-call qualities are not available, and no considerably larger clone is one nucleotide away.

CDR3 length: 15 amino acids, cysteine to phenylalanine. Of all the DNA, just the CDR3 is kept, 45 bases in frame from base 1. The germline V gene (reference sequence) yields LNHDA for CDR1 and SQIVND for CDR2. The V and J ends are trimmed by 7 bases and 5 bases, leaving 17 bases between them. Donors were healthy HIV-negative adults with no recently reported acute infections or vaccinations. Every donor was a Caucasian adult residing in Nashville, Tennessee, USA. Magnetic negative selection was used to enrich CD4+ T cells, after which naive cells were positively selected on CD45RA and the negative fraction became the memory subset. Blood was obtained by leukapheresis, after which PBMCs were separated by Ficoll-Histopaque density gradient centrifugation and cryopreserved in liquid nitrogen vapor phase. Analytical flow cytometry was used to check the purity and quantity of every magnetically sorted T cell population. Genomic DNA was isolated from every sorted fraction and measured by UV absorbance on a Nanodrop 2000c.

The clonotype originates from a man younger than 35 in good health. Material for sequencing was naive CD4+ T cells sorted from blood. What this sample's cell subset or site label stands for: CD45RA+ positively selected. The sequence joins TRBV19 to TRBJ1-4, with the D gene not confidently named. The DNA is as follows: TGTGCCAGTACCTCCTCCAGGCTGGGGAATGAAAAACTGTTTTTT. Protein translation: CASTSSRLGNEKLFF.